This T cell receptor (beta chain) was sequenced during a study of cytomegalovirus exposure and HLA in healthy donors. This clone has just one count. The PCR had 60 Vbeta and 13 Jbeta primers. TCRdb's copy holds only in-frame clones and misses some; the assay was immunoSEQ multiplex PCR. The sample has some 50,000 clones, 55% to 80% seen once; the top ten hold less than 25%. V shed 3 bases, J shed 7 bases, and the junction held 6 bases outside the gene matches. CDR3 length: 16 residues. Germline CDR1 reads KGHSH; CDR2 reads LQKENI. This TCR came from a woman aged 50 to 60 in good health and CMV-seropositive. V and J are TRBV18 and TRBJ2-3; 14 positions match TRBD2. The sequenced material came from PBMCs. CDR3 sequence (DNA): TGTGCCAGCTCACCCCGACTAGCGGGGGGGGGTTATACGCAGTATTTT. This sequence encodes CASSPRLAGGGYTQYF. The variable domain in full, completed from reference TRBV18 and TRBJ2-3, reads NAGVMQNPRHLVRRRGQEARLRCSPMKGHSHVYWYRQLPEEGLKFMVYLQKENIIDESGMPKERFSAEFPKEGPSILRIQQVVRGDSAAYFCASSPRLAGGGYTQYFGPGTRLTVL.